The clone carrying this T cell receptor (beta chain) was detected many times. Trimming took 6 bases from V and 5 from J; bases not matched to a gene: 18. The CDR3 runs 17 residues. Germline V gene sequence: CDR1 MNHEY, CDR2 SMNVEV (reference sequence). Unique molecular identifiers were incorporated during preparation of the TCRbeta library. TCRdb re-analysed the PCR reads in MiXCR, keeping a single row per CDR3 protein. The repertoire holds about 270,000 distinct CDR3 sequences, with about a tenth as singletons. These data are taken from a study of T-cell reconstitution after alpha-beta-depleted transplantation in children.

The sample consisted of PBMCs from the stem cell graft donor, taken from the stem cell graft. This TCR was sampled from a human donor who donated a stem cell graft to a child with SCID. V and J are TRBV27 and TRBJ1-1; TRBD1 matches 7 bases. The CDR3 sequence: CASRTFSGTEKRTEAFF. In DNA, the CDR3 is TGTGCCAGCAGAACGTTCTCCGGGACAGAAAAAAGAACTGAAGCTTTCTTT.